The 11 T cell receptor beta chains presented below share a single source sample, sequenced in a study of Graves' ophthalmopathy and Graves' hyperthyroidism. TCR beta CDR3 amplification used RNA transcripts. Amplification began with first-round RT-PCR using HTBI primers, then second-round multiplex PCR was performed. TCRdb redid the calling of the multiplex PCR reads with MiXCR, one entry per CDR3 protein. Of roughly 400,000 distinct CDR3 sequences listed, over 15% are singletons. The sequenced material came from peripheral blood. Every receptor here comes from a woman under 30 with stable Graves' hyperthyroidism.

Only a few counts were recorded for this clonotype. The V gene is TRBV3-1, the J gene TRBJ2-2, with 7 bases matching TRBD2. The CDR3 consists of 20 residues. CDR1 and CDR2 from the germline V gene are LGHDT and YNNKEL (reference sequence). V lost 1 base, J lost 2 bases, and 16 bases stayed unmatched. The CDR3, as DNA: TGTGCCAGCAGCCAAGTCCTCCCGGGACTAAGGTCCTCCAACACCGGGGAGCTGTTTTTT. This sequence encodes CASSQVLPGLRSSNTGELFF.

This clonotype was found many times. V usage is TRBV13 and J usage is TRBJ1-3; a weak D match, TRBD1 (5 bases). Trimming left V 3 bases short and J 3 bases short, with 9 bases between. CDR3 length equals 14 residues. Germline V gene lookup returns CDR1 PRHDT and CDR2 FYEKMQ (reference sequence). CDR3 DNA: TGTGCCAGCAGCTTGGGGGGTGGTGGAAACACCATATATTTT. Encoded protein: CASSLGGGGNTIYF.

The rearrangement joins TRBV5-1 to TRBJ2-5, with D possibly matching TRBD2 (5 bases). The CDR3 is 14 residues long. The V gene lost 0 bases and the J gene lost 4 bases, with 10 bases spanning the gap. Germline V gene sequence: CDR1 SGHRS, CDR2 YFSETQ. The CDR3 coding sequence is TGCGCCAGCAGCTTGGTACGGGGAGTAGAGACCCAGTACTTC. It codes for CASSLVRGVETQYF.

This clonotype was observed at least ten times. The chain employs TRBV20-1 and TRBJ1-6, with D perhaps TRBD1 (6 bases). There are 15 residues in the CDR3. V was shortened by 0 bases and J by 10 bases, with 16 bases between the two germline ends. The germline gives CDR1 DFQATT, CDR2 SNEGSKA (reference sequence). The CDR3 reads CSARDMVQGQSPLHF. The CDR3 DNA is TGCAGTGCTAGAGATATGGTCCAGGGGCAGTCACCCCTCCACTTT.

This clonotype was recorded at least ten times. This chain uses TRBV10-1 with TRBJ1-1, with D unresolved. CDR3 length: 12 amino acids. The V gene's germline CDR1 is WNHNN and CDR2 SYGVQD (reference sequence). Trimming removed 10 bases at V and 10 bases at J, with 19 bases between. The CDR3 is CATSIGSVGAFF. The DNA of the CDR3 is TGCGCCACCAGCATTGGGTCCGTCGGAGCTTTCTTT.

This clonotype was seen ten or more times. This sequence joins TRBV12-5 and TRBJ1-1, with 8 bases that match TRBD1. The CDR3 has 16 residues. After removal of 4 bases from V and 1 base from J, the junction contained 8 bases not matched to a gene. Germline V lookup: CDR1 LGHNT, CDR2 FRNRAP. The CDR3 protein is CASGSSTGVSNTEAFF. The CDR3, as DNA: TGTGCTAGTGGTTCCTCGACAGGGGTATCGAACACTGAAGCTTTCTTT.

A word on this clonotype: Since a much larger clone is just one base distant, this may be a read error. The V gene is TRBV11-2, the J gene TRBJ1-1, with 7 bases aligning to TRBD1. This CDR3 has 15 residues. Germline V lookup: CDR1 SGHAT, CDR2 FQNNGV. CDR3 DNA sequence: TGTGCCAGCAGCTCATGGGGACAGTTGAACACTGAAGCTTGCTTT. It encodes CASSSWGQLNTEACF. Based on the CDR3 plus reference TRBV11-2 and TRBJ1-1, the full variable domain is EAGVAQSPRYKIIEKRQSVAFWCNPISGHATLYWYQQILGQGPKLLIQFQNNGVVDDSQLPKDRFSAERLKGVDSTLKIQPAKLEDSAVYLCASSSWGQLNTEACFGQGTRLTVV.

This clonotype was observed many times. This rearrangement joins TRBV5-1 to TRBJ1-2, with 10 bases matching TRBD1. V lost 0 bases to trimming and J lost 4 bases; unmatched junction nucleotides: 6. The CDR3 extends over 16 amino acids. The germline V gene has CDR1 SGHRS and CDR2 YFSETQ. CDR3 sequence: CASSLDGTGVFYGYTF. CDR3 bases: TGCGCCAGCAGCTTGGATGGGACAGGGGTCTTCTATGGCTACACCTTC.

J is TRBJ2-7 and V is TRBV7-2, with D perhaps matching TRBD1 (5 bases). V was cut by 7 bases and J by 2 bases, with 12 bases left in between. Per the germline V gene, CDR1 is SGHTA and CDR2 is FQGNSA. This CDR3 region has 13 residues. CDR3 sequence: CASTPGQAYEQYF. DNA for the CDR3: TGTGCCAGCACACCTGGACAAGCCTACGAGCAGTACTTC.

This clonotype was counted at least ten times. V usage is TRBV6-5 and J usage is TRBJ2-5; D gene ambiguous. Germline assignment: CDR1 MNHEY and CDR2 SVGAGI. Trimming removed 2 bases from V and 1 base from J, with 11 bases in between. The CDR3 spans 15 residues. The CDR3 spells CASSYRGSIQETQYF. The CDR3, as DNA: TGTGCCAGCAGTTACCGTGGCTCCATCCAAGAGACCCAGTACTTC.

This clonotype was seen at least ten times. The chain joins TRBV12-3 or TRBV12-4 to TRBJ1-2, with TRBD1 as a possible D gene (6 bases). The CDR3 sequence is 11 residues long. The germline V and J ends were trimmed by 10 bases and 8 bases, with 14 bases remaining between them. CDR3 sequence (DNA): TGTGCCATCAGAACAGGGCACGGCTACACCTTC. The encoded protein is CAIRTGHGYTF.